What follows is one T cell receptor beta chain and its context. Its antigen is still unknown. Base-call qualities are not available, and no considerably larger clone is one nucleotide away. Preparation of the library involved the immunoSEQ multiplex PCR assay. Sourced from immuneACCESS, this table was stored by TCRdb with only in-frame sequences that have V and J called. A share of the clones is absent; for the studies checked, an unresolved V gene accounts for under half, and the remainder has no known explanation. Here the sample has about 20,000 clones; approximately 80% occur a single time. The ten largest clones represent 3% to 4% of the sample. Repertoires were sampled multiple times during chemoradiotherapy, which allowed clonal expansion in the tumor microenvironment to be followed. The data are from a study of chemoradiotherapy in HPV16-positive cancers (dated by TCRdb to 2022 to 2024). A note on the overall study: Functional T-cell assays on cells from a couple of HPV16-positive patients defined candidate HPV-specific T-cell clones and common TCR motifs. Whether T-cell immunity against the HPV oncoproteins E6 and E7 changes during chemoradiotherapy and whether survival is affected by this immunity were examined in the study. The candidate HPV-specific TCRs and motifs were then tracked in TCR repertoires from around 93 patients with HPV-related cancers.

Sequences SGHNT (CDR1) and YYREEE (CDR2) are obtained from the germline V gene (reference sequence). The CDR3 holds 14 amino acids from the cysteine to the phenylalanine. Only the CDR3 DNA is retained, 42 bases long and in frame from the first base. V is reduced by 0 bases and J by 4 bases, leaving a spacing of 10 bases between them. Paper-wide results and their limitations: In HPV16-positive patients, expansion of HPV-responsive T cells during chemoradiotherapy was associated with improved recurrence-free survival. The survival association was reported for HPV16-positive patients, and the functional definition of HPV-specific T cells was derived from only a couple of HPV16-positive patients. Expansion of candidate HPV-specific clones and E7-related TCR motifs was observed in the tumor microenvironment during treatment, whereas no such expansion was observed for non-HPV-specific T cells.

The receptor comes from a human donor with HPV-associated anogenital cancer. The starting material was blood, obtained from a patient who underwent chemoradiotherapy. The rearranged segments are TRBV5-4 and TRBJ2-5; the D gene could be TRBD1 or TRBD2, each one agreeing over 6 bases. The sequenced DNA is TGTGCCAGCAGCTTGGGAGGGGGGCGAGAGACCCAGTACTTC. This yields the protein CASSLGGGRETQYF.